Sequencing of this T cell receptor (beta chain) was carried out in a study of PD-L1 blockade in urothelial cancer. Study background: The number of prior chemotherapy regimens per patient was 0 to 3.

The CDR3 contains 15 residues. V lost 0 bases, J lost 6 bases, and 4 bases stayed unmatched. Looked up from germline, CDR1 is SGDLS and CDR2 is YYNGEE. Sequencing was performed with immunoSEQ multiplex PCR; in TCRdb, only in-frame clones are kept and a portion is missing. The sample consists of under 40,000 clones, approximately 87% of them appearing once. There were between 1 and 8 samples from each patient, taken pretreatment and on-treatment. The clonotype was recovered from a man aged 45-65 years with urothelial cancer. This chain uses TRBV9 with TRBJ2-7, with TRBD1 matching over 12 bases. Here the sequenced sample was PBMCs, taken around atezolizumab (anti-PD-L1) treatment. The CDR3 protein is CASSVGGTGGGEQYF. CDR3 nucleotide sequence: TGTGCCAGCAGCGTAGGGGGGACAGGGGGCGGCGAGCAGTACTTC.